This T cell receptor (beta chain) was profiled in a study of vaccination and CD4 T cells after COVID-19. The sample's treatment: roughly 11-day PBMC culture with coronavirus spike peptide pools or control peptides (ViraFEST assay). The CDR3 extends over 14 amino acids. Trimming left V 8 bases short and J 2 bases short, with 15 bases between. Germline V lookup: CDR1 MNHNS, CDR2 SASEGT. By sample share, this clonotype is medium-sized. Antigen unknown. Researchers used the Oncomine TCR Beta short-read assay to sequence DNA from cultured CD4+ T cells. Each CDR3 protein is one row after TCRdb ran MiXCR on the PCR reads. The table shows roughly 7,600 distinct CDR3 sequences, with 20% to 25% occurring only once.

This chain joins TRBV6-1 and TRBJ2-5, with D perhaps TRBD1 (6 bases). Sequenced material: CD4+ T cells from blood, cultured in vitro, taken after SARS-CoV-2 vaccination. This clonotype originated in a human donor who had recovered from COVID-19. As DNA, the CDR3 is TGTGCCAGCGGATTTACAGGGTCTCAAGAGACCCAGTACTTC. This translates into CASGFTGSQETQYF.